Sequencing of this T cell receptor beta chain was carried out in a study of T-cell memory formation after mild COVID-19. This clonotype was observed a few times. Its cognate antigen is unknown. Broader study findings: Several responding clones turned up in pre-infection memory, indicating that cross-reactive memory may have taken part. Those CD4+ clones that contracted were mainly in CM and EM (CD8+ ones in EMRA).

TCRdb re-called the 5' RACE reads through MiXCR, storing one row per CDR3 protein. The sample shows over 450,000 distinct CDR3 sequences, 20% of them seen only once. J lost 0 bases, V lost 8 bases, and 10 bases had no gene match. The CDR3 sequence is 16 residues long. CDR1 SQVTM and CDR2 ANQGSEA come from the germline V gene. This receptor was obtained from an adult woman who had mild COVID-19 (a few samples of this study predate the infection). Cell type and time point are not known. The sample taken for sequencing was PBMCs or a T cell subset sorted from them (not recorded which). The V and J genes are TRBV29-1 and TRBJ1-2; 12 bases are a match to TRBD1. The CDR3 DNA reads TGCAGCATATACCGGGACAGGGGGCCAGCTAACTATGGCTACACCTTC. It translates to CSIYRDRGPANYGYTF.